Following are 29 T cell receptor beta chains from one sample sequenced in a study of cytomegalovirus exposure and HLA in healthy donors. Primers included in the PCR were 60 Vbeta and 13 Jbeta primers. Produced via immunoSEQ multiplex PCR; TCRdb's table is partial and in-frame only. Of 100,000 to 150,000 clones in the sample, more than 60% are singletons; the top ten hold more than 6.5%. Source material: PBMCs. These receptors originate from a woman aged 40 to 55 in good health and CMV-seropositive.

The CDR3 reads CASSRTSGGDNEQFF. The CDR3 DNA sequence: TGCGCCAGCAGCCGGACTAGCGGGGGGGACAATGAGCAGTTCTTC. The gene calls are TRBV5-1 and TRBJ2-1; TRBD2 aligns across 15 bases. With 4 bases clipped from V and 5 bases from J, the junction kept 1 base outside the gene matches. The CDR3 loop spans 15 amino acids. Germline-derived CDR1 and CDR2 are SGHRS and YFSETQ. Filled out from reference TRBV5-1 and TRBJ2-1, the complete variable domain reads KAGVTQTPRYLIKTRGQQVTLSCSPISGHRSVSWYQQTPGQGLQFLFEYFSETQRNKGNFPGRFSGRQFSNSRSEMNVSTLELGDSALYLCASSRTSGGDNEQFFGPGTRLTVL.

The table lists this clone with a count of one. V usage is TRBV6-5 and J usage is TRBJ1-2; D is unclear. V was clipped by 9 bases and J by 4 bases, with 15 bases between them. This CDR3 has 13 amino acids. Looked up from germline, CDR1 is MNHEY and CDR2 is SVGAGI. CDR3 in DNA: TGTGCCAGGAGTAACTTCCCCCTCTATGGCTACACCTTC. This sequence encodes CARSNFPLYGYTF.

The chain links TRBV20-1 to TRBJ1-2; D uncertain. The CDR3 length is 10 residues. V was shortened by 6 bases and J by 4 bases, with 6 bases between the two germline ends. The V gene's germline CDR1 is DFQATT and CDR2 SNEGSKA (reference sequence). This chain's CDR3 is CSADTYGYTF. The CDR3 DNA is TGCAGTGCCGACACCTATGGCTACACCTTC.

J is TRBJ2-1 and V is TRBV19; 10 bases are a match to TRBD2. J gave up 4 bases and V 5 bases, and 5 bases lay outside the gene matches. This CDR3 has 15 residues. CDR1 and CDR2 (germline): LNHDA, SQIVND (reference sequence). CDR3 nucleotide sequence: TGTGCCAGTAGTCCCGGGACTAGCGTTTACAATGAGCAGTTCTTC. Translation gives CASSPGTSVYNEQFF.

The CDR3 nucleotides are TGTGCCAGCACTACCACCGCCGGGACAGGTGGATCACCCCTCCACTTT. Amino acid sequence: CASTTTAGTGGSPLHF. The V gene is TRBV2, the J gene TRBJ1-6, with TRBD1 matching 8 bases. The CDR3 is made up of 16 amino acids. The germline V gene encodes CDR1 SNHLY and CDR2 FYNNEI. V lost 7 bases and J lost 10; bases outside the gene matches: 15.

The genes are TRBV6-1 and TRBJ2-2; D not certain. CDR3 length equals 12 residues. V lost 4 bases, J lost 2 bases, and 2 bases lay in between. In germline, CDR1 is MNHNS, CDR2 SASEGT. The CDR3 sequence is CASSANTGELFF. For the CDR3, the DNA is TGTGCCAGCAGTGCTAACACCGGGGAGCTGTTTTTT.

This clone was seen a handful of times. V usage is TRBV6-5 and J usage is TRBJ2-7, with 8 positions matching TRBD1. Per the germline V gene, CDR1 is MNHEY and CDR2 is SVGAGI. The J segment lost 3 bases and the V segment lost 2 bases, leaving 3 bases of the junction unmatched. This CDR3 region has 14 residues. The CDR3 DNA is TGTGCCAGCAGTTACGCCGGACAGGGCTACGAGCAGTACTTC. It is translated as CASSYAGQGYEQYF.

This clone was seen just once. The chain links TRBV19 to TRBJ1-6; a possible D gene is TRBD1 (5 bases). The CDR3 is made up of 14 amino acids. Trimming stripped 5 bases from V and 9 bases from J, with 14 bases between. CDR1 is LNHDA and CDR2 is SQIVND in the germline V gene (reference sequence). CDR3 region: CASSLQDPGSPLHF. DNA for the CDR3: TGTGCCAGTAGTCTACAGGACCCAGGTTCACCCCTCCACTTT. The variable domain in full, completed from reference TRBV19 and TRBJ1-6, reads DGGITQSPKYLFRKEGQNVTLSCEQNLNHDAMYWYRQDPGQGLRLIYYSQIVNDFQKGDIAEGYSVSREKKESFPLTVTSAQKNPTAFYLCASSLQDPGSPLHFGNGTRLTVT.

Notes on this clone: Additional DNA sequences in this sample encode the identical CDR3. The chain recombines TRBV5-1 with TRBJ1-2; tentative D call: TRBD1 (6 bases). This CDR3 has 14 residues. V was pared by 0 bases and J by 4 bases, with 10 bases between. In germline, CDR1 is SGHRS, CDR2 YFSETQ. CDR3 bases: TGCGCCAGCAGCTTGGGGACAGACTCCTATGGCTACACCTTC. This translates into CASSLGTDSYGYTF.

This sequence joins TRBV27 and TRBJ2-7; tentative D call: TRBD1 (6 bases). V lost 6 bases, J lost 6 bases, and 18 bases lay in between. The CDR3 contains 14 residues. Germline lookup yields CDR1 MNHEY and CDR2 SMNVEV (reference sequence). CDR3 protein: CASREDWGPSEQYF. In DNA form, the CDR3 reads TGTGCCAGCAGGGAGGACTGGGGGCCCTCCGAGCAGTACTTC.

V usage is TRBV15 and J usage is TRBJ1-1; D remains ambiguous. This CDR3 comprises 14 residues. Germline V gene lookup returns CDR1 LNHNV and CDR2 YYDKDF (reference sequence). V lost 5 bases and J lost 0, with 10 bases in between. The CDR3 here is CATSLDVMNTEAFF. CDR3 DNA sequence: TGTGCCACCAGCCTAGACGTTATGAACACTGAAGCTTTCTTT.

The chain uses TRBV5-1 and TRBJ2-5, with D possibly TRBD1 on 7 matching bases. V lost 0 bases to trimming and J lost 5 bases, with 14 bases between them. Germline-derived CDR1 and CDR2 are SGHRS and YFSETQ. The CDR3 has 15 residues. In DNA, the CDR3 is TGCGCCAGCAGCTTGGCAGGGGGGACGGAGGAGACCCAGTACTTC. Amino acids: CASSLAGGTEETQYF.

As DNA, the CDR3 is TGTGCCAGCAGTGAAGTGGGCGGGAGGGCCCCCGGGGAGCTGTTTTTT. It yields the protein CASSEVGGRAPGELFF. This chain links TRBV6-1 with TRBJ2-2; TRBD2 matches 9 bases. With V trimmed by 1 base and J by 6 bases, 6 bases remained unmatched. The CDR3 length is 16 residues. The germline V gene has CDR1 MNHNS and CDR2 SASEGT.

The chain couples TRBV2 to TRBJ2-5, with 13 bases identical to TRBD2. This CDR3 has 19 amino acids. Germline values: CDR1 SNHLY, CDR2 FYNNEI. V shed 10 bases and J 1 base; nucleotides not matched to a gene: 18. CDR3 in DNA: TGTGCCATACGGACTAGCGGGAGCGGGCTGAATAGGGGCCAAGAGACCCAGTACTTC. It specifies CAIRTSGSGLNRGQETQYF.

The chain uses TRBV7-2 and TRBJ1-1; 9 bases map to TRBD1. Trimming at V came to 3 bases and at J to 1 base, leaving 6 bases not matched to a gene. Germline V gene lookup returns CDR1 SGHTA and CDR2 FQGNSA. The CDR3 covers 16 residues. The CDR3 loop is CASSLGQGTWNTEAFF. CDR3 DNA: TGTGCCAGCAGCTTGGGACAGGGAACTTGGAACACTGAAGCTTTCTTT.

CDR3 DNA: TGTGCCTGGAGTGCAAACGGGAGGTTTGGGGCCAACGTCCTGACTTTC. Residues: CAWSANGRFGANVLTF. The genes are TRBV30 and TRBJ2-6; TRBD2 agrees at 7 bases. This CDR3 contains 16 residues. Germline trimming cut 1 base from V and 3 bases from J; bases unmatched to any gene: 6. Germline V CDR1 and CDR2: GTSNPN, SVGIG (reference sequence).

The sample holds one count of this clone. J is TRBJ2-3 and V is TRBV5-1; unclear D gene. The CDR3 covers 15 residues. V was trimmed by 0 bases and J by 0 bases, leaving 8 bases between them. Per the germline V gene, CDR1 is SGHRS and CDR2 is YFSETQ. CDR3 nucleotide sequence: TGCGCCAGCAGCTTGGTTTCGGTTAGCACAGATACGCAGTATTTT. Translation gives CASSLVSVSTDTQYF.

The genes are TRBV5-1 and TRBJ1-1, with 7 bases fitting TRBD1. After removal of 4 bases from V and 0 bases from J, the junction contained 6 bases not matched to a gene. Germline CDR1 SGHRS, CDR2 YFSETQ. The CDR3 is made up of 15 amino acids. The DNA of the CDR3 is TGCGCCAGCAGCGCTGGGGGGACAGTGAACACTGAAGCTTTCTTT. It yields the protein CASSAGGTVNTEAFF. The complete variable domain, with remaining parts taken from reference TRBV5-1 and TRBJ1-1, reads KAGVTQTPRYLIKTRGQQVTLSCSPISGHRSVSWYQQTPGQGLQFLFEYFSETQRNKGNFPGRFSGRQFSNSRSEMNVSTLELGDSALYLCASSAGGTVNTEAFFGQGTRLTVV.

The rearrangement joins TRBV10-3 to TRBJ2-7; 7 positions match TRBD1. Per germline, CDR1 ENHRY and CDR2 SYGVKD. Trimming removed 6 bases from V and 4 bases from J; junction bases left unmatched: 12. CDR3 length: 15 residues. This CDR3 reads CAISPAGTGDYEQYF. CDR3 coding DNA: TGTGCCATCAGCCCCGCGGGCACAGGGGATTACGAGCAGTACTTC.

This clone has only a few counts. This chain joins TRBV4-1 and TRBJ2-5; 8 positions match TRBD2. The CDR3 consists of 16 residues. Germline V CDR1 and CDR2: MGHRA, YSYEKL. Trimming took 3 bases from V and 5 from J; bases not matched to a gene: 11. The CDR3 protein is CASSQAPGLAGETQYF. CDR3 DNA: TGCGCCAGCAGCCAGGCTCCCGGACTAGCTGGGGAGACCCAGTACTTC.

This chain joins TRBV18 and TRBJ2-7, with D maybe TRBD1 (5 bases). V lost 3 bases, J lost 1 base, and 10 bases lay in between. CDR1 is KGHSH, CDR2 LQKENI, per germline. The CDR3 is 14 residues long. Here the CDR3 DNA reads TGTGCCAGCTCACCGCGGCAGGGTTCCTACGAGCAGTACTTC. Protein: CASSPRQGSYEQYF.

The table lists this clone with a few counts. The V and J genes are TRBV5-8 and TRBJ1-1, with TRBD1 as a possible D gene (5 bases). The length of the CDR3 is 18 residues. The V end lost 4 bases, the J end lost 6 bases, and 28 bases lay between the germline ends. From germline, CDR1 is SGHTS and CDR2 YDEGEE. Written as DNA, the CDR3 is TGTGCCAGCAGCCTCTTTAACGGAGCCGACGGGGGAGGCGCTGAAGCTTTCTTT. Residues: CASSLFNGADGGGAEAFF.

The CDR3 spells CASSYAGTSGSYEQYF. For the CDR3, the DNA is TGTGCCAGCAGTTATGCGGGGACTAGCGGATCCTACGAGCAGTACTTC. This chain joins TRBV27 and TRBJ2-7; 11 nucleotides line up with TRBD2. CDR1 and CDR2 (germline): MNHEY, SMNVEV (reference sequence). Trimming took 4 bases from V and 1 from J; bases not matched to a gene: 6. The CDR3 consists of 16 residues.

This clone was observed a handful of times. The same CDR3 arises from other DNA sequences in this sample as well. V gene TRBV6-5 combines with J gene TRBJ1-1; 11 nucleotides agree with TRBD1. The V and J ends lost 3 bases and 4 bases, in that order; junction bases with no gene match: 4. Germline CDR1 is MNHEY and CDR2 is SVGAGI. CDR3 length: 15 amino acids. CDR3 region: CASSYSGTGGTEAFF. Written as DNA, the CDR3 is TGTGCCAGCAGTTATTCCGGGACAGGGGGCACTGAAGCTTTCTTT.

The J gene is TRBJ2-2, the V gene TRBV7-8; the D gene is possibly TRBD2 (5 bases). Germline V gene lookup returns CDR1 SGHVS and CDR2 FQNEAQ. V was cut by 1 base and J by 5 bases, with 8 bases left in between. The CDR3 loop spans 14 amino acids. The CDR3 loop reads CASSLGPGTGELFF. CDR3 nucleotides: TGTGCCAGCAGCTTAGGTCCGGGGACCGGGGAGCTGTTTTTT.

The chain joins TRBV11-3 to TRBJ1-5; perhaps TRBD1 as D (6 bases). CDR3 size: 13 residues. Germline values: CDR1 SGHNT, CDR2 YENEEA. Trimming took 5 bases from V and 4 from J, leaving 9 bases between them. In nucleotides, the CDR3 is TGTGCCAGCAGCCGGGGGGCAAATCAGCCCCAGCATTTT. Translated, it gives CASSRGANQPQHF.

This clone has only one observation. The rearrangement uses TRBV28 and TRBJ2-7, with D possibly being TRBD1 (5 bases). The CDR3 has 14 residues. Looked up from germline, CDR1 is MDHEN and CDR2 is SYDVKM. The ends were cut back, 6 bases at V and 2 bases at J, with 14 bases in the middle. The DNA of the CDR3 is TGTGCCAGCAGATCCGTCGGACAAACCTACGAGCAGTACTTC. This codes for CASRSVGQTYEQYF.

The chain is built from TRBV7-3 and TRBJ2-1, with D maybe TRBD1 (5 bases). This CDR3 has 13 residues. V lost 1 base and J 8 bases, leaving 9 bases between the germline ends. Germline V gene lookup returns CDR1 SGHTA and CDR2 FQGTGA. CDR3 protein: CASSLRGRDEQFF. The CDR3 DNA sequence: TGTGCCAGCAGCTTAAGGGGCAGAGATGAGCAGTTCTTC. Variable domain in full (rest from reference TRBV7-3 and TRBJ2-1): GAGVSQTPSNKVTEKGKYVELRCDPISGHTALYWYRQSLGQGPEFLIYFQGTGAADDSGLPNDRFFAVRPEGSVSTLKIQRTERGDSAVYLCASSLRGRDEQFFGPGTRLTVL.

Comment on this clone: Sequence at one end of the junction differs from germline and may be a read error. J is TRBJ1-3 and V is TRBV14; TRBD1 matches 8 bases. CDR1 SGHDN and CDR2 FVKESK come from the germline V gene. The CDR3 length is 13 residues. CDR3 residues: CASSQVPWTGMHF. The CDR3 DNA follows: TGTGCCAGCAGCCAGGTTCCCTGGACAGGGATGCATTTT.